Here is one TCR beta chain with its context. Its specificity is not known. Libraries were prepared by immunoSEQ multiplex PCR; TCRdb keeps only in-frame clonotypes and omits some of them. This sample yields 250,000 to 300,000 clones, of which nearly 90% are seen a single time; 0.37% belongs to the top ten. The data derive from a study of cytomegalovirus exposure and HLA in healthy donors. Findings and caveats of the study: The listing of 150 or so TCR beta chains classed them as cytomegalovirus-associated. Reported performance of the classifier showed diagnosis of cytomegalovirus status with high specificity and sensitivity. Rarity held for most TCR sequences, but there were some public TCRs that occurred in many donors. According to a subsequent analysis, TCR clusters from the first cohort were inclined to appear together in the 110 or so validation repertoires.

CDR1 SGHTA and CDR2 FQGNSA come from the germline V gene. V dropped 7 bases and J dropped 0 bases, with 13 bases sitting between them. This CDR3 comprises 14 residues. The specimen sequenced was PBMCs. This clonotype originated in a woman younger than 30 in good health and CMV-seronegative. The J gene is TRBJ2-7, the V gene TRBV7-2; tentative D call: TRBD1 (5 bases). CDR3 bases: TGTGCCAGCACAAACGCAGGGCCCTCCTACGAGCAGTACTTC. Protein sequence: CASTNAGPSYEQYF.